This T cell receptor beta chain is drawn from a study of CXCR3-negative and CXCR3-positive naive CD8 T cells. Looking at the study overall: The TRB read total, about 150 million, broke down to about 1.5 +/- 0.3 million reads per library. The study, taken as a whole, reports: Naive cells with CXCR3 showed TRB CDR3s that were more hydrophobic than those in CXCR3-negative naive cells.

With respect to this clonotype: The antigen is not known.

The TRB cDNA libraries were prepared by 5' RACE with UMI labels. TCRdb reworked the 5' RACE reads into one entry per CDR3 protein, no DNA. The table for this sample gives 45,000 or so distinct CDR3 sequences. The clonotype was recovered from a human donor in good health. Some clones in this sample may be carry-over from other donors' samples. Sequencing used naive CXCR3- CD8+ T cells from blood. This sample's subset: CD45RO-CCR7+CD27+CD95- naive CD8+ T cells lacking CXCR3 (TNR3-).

This CDR3 reads CSVGQVTYEQYF. The V call is TRBV29-1, the J call TRBJ2-7. This CDR3 contains 12 residues. Germline V gene sequence: CDR1 SQVTM, CDR2 ANQGSEA.